The source of this T cell receptor (beta chain) is a study of shared clonotypes between healthy human individuals. Overall study context: The donor pool was made up of two women and three men aged 18 to 49. Broader study findings: Depth of sequencing was expected to influence donor clonotype sharing. Unshared clonotypes carried lower generation probabilities than those common to all four donors.

Per the germline V gene, CDR1 is SGHVS and CDR2 is FQNEAQ. This CDR3 is built from 14 residues. V was pared by 1 base and J by 2 bases, with 8 bases between. The healthy adult donors were HIV-negative and reported no recent acute infections or vaccinations. With respect to this clone: The antigen is unknown.

Assay: immunoSEQ multiplex PCR; the TCRdb copy retains only in-frame clones and omits some. The sample has around 700,000 clones; roughly 78% are singletons. The rearrangement links TRBV7-8 to TRBJ1-2; D might be TRBD1 (6 bases). Source material: memory CD4+ T cells sorted from blood. Described subset: CD45RA-negative fraction. This clonotype originated in a woman in her 30s in good health. For the CDR3, the DNA is TGTGCCAGCAGCTTAGGAACAGGGAACTATGGCTACACCTTC. As protein: CASSLGTGNYGYTF. The whole variable domain, remainder taken from reference TRBV7-8 and TRBJ1-2, is GAGVSQSPRYKVAKRGQDVALRCDPISGHVSLFWYQQALGQGPEFLTYFQNEAQLDKSGLPSDRFFAERPEGSVSTLKIQRTQQEDSAVYLCASSLGTGNYGYTFGSGTRLTVV.